Listed below are T cell receptor beta chains from one sample, sequenced in a study of T-cell reconstitution after alpha-beta-depleted transplantation in children. TCRdb passed the PCR reads through MiXCR, listing each CDR3 protein once. Among 40,000 to 60,000 distinct CDR3 sequences listed, around 9% were seen once. Sequenced material: PBMCs, mostly from graft donor cells, taken 60 days after TCRalphabeta/CD19-depleted stem cell transplant. The receptors shown here come from a male patient aged 2 to 10 who had a stem cell transplant for chronic granulomatous disease, so the T cells may come from the graft donor. Each CDR3 is given with its conserved first and last residue. The D gene is left open where the match is weak. Size tells how often a clone was seen (once, few, many) or the class of an expanded clone, and some rows leave it out.

>TRBV7-2|few|-|TRBJ2-3
TGTGCCAGCAGCCAAACCCGCGGGACGCGGACAGATACGCAGTATTTT
CASSQTRGTRTDTQYF
>TRBV12-3/TRBV12-4|many|TRBD2|TRBJ2-3
TGTGCCAGCAGTTTACAGTCTAGCGGGATGAATACGCAGTATTTT
CASSLQSSGMNTQYF
>TRBV4-1|-|-|TRBJ1-5
TGCGCCAGCAGCCACCATCAGGGGTTTCAGCCCCAGCATTTT
CASSHHQGFQPQHF
>TRBV3-1|many|TRBD1|TRBJ2-5
TGTGCCAGCAGCCAGGCCCGGACAGGGACGGAGACCCAGTACTTC
CASSQARTGTETQYF
>TRBV29-1|many|TRBD1|TRBJ2-1
TGCAGCTTAGGACAGGGCTCCTACAATGAGCAGTTCTTC
CSLGQGSYNEQFF
>TRBV2|many|-|TRBJ1-5
TGTGCCAGCAGTGAGCTCGGGTACGGTCAGCCCCAGCATTTT
CASSELGYGQPQHF
>TRBV7-8|few|-|TRBJ1-1
TGTGCCAGCAGCTTAGGGGGGGGAGGGAACACTGAAGCTTTCTTT
CASSLGGGGNTEAFF
>TRBV6-1|many|TRBD1|TRBJ2-5
TGTGCCAGCAGTGAAGAGACAGGGGGCGCGGAGACCCAGTACTTC
CASSEETGGAETQYF
>TRBV29-1|many|-|TRBJ1-1
TGCAGCGTTACGGGAGAAGCTTTCTTT
CSVTGEAFF
>TRBV6-1|few|-|TRBJ2-7
TGTGCCAGCAGTGAAGCGGGCGGGACAGCGTACGAGCAGTACTTC
CASSEAGGTAYEQYF
>TRBV7-2|many|TRBD2|TRBJ2-7
TGTGCCAGCAGCTTAGTGGCTGGACTAGCCTACGAGCAGTACTTC
CASSLVAGLAYEQYF
>TRBV5-1|many|-|TRBJ1-4
TGCGCCAGCAGCTTGGATATGAATGAAAAACTGTTTTTT
CASSLDMNEKLFF
>TRBV6-1|-|TRBD1|TRBJ2-4
TGTGCCAGCAGCAGGGGGCTAGCCAAAAACATTCAGTACTTC
CASSRGLAKNIQYF
>TRBV7-8|many|TRBD1|TRBJ1-1
TGTGCCAGCAGCTCCCTGGCAGGGGGGAAGACTGAAGCTTTCTTT
CASSSLAGGKTEAFF
>TRBV6-2/TRBV6-3|many|-|TRBJ1-5
TGTGCCAGCAGTCCCCGACCCGGCGGGGGCAATCAGCCCCAGCATTTT
CASSPRPGGGNQPQHF
>TRBV11-2|few|-|TRBJ2-3
TGTGCCAGCAGCTTCGGGGCCCTAGCAACCACAGATACGCAGTATTTT
CASSFGALATTDTQYF
>TRBV18|-|TRBD2|TRBJ2-3
TGTGCCAGCTCACCTAGCGGGAGAGATACGCAGTATTTT
CASSPSGRDTQYF
>TRBV10-1|many|-|TRBJ2-1
TGCGCCAGCAGTGAGAAGAGGGCGCTGGTCAATGAGCAGTTCTTC
CASSEKRALVNEQFF
>TRBV27|many|-|TRBJ1-6
TGTGCCAGCAGTCGAGATAATTCACCCCTCCACTTT
CASSRDNSPLHF
>TRBV20-1|many|-|TRBJ2-5
TGCAGTGTTTTGTTGACTAGAGAAGAGACCCAGTACTTC
CSVLLTREETQYF
>TRBV5-1|many|TRBD2|TRBJ2-1
TGCGCCAGCAGCTTGGTGGGCAGCGGGAAGAACAATGAGCAGTTCTTC
CASSLVGSGKNNEQFF
>TRBV7-2|few|-|TRBJ2-3
TGTGCCAGCAGCTTGCGGGCTAGCGCTAGCACAGATACGCAGTATTTT
CASSLRASASTDTQYF
>TRBV7-2|-|TRBD2|TRBJ2-1
TGTGCCAGCAGCTTACTGGGACTAGCGGGAAATGAGCAGTTCTTC
CASSLLGLAGNEQFF
>TRBV20-1|many|-|TRBJ2-7
TGCAGTGCTAGAGATGTAAGCAGCCTCCTCGAGCAGTACTTC
CSARDVSSLLEQYF
>TRBV29-1|few|-|TRBJ1-1
TGCAGCGGACGGAACACTGAAGCTTTCTTT
CSGRNTEAFF
>TRBV7-9|many|TRBD2|TRBJ2-4
TGTGCCAGCAGCTTAGCGACTAGCGGGATAGCCAAAAACATTCAGTACTTC
CASSLATSGIAKNIQYF
>TRBV20-1|-|-|TRBJ2-7
TGCAGTGCTACCACTAGTAGGCCCTACGAGCAGTACTTC
CSATTSRPYEQYF
>TRBV20-1|-|-|TRBJ2-5
TGCAGTCCCTTAGATAGGGAGACCCAGTACTTC
CSPLDRETQYF
>TRBV20-1|once|-|TRBJ2-1
TGCAGTGCTAGAGTGGCGGGGAATGAGCAGTTCTTC
CSARVAGNEQFF
>TRBV28|many|-|TRBJ2-7
TGTGCCAGCACCTTTTACCAGGGTGCCTACGAGCAGTACTTC
CASTFYQGAYEQYF
>TRBV5-1|many|TRBD1|TRBJ2-6
TGCGCCAGCAGCTTCGGACAGGGCCTACCTGGGGCCAACGTCCTGACTTTC
CASSFGQGLPGANVLTF
>TRBV7-9|many|-|TRBJ2-1
TGTGCCAGCAGCTTAGTTCAGGGTTTTGAGCAGTTCTTC
CASSLVQGFEQFF
>TRBV9|-|-|TRBJ2-3
TGTGCCAGCAGCTCCAGAAAAGGAAACACAGATACGCAGTATTTT
CASSSRKGNTDTQYF
>TRBV6-1|many|-|TRBJ2-5
TGTGCCAGCACGTGGGGGGTTAGGGAGACCCAGTACTTC
CASTWGVRETQYF
>TRBV12-3/TRBV12-4|many|TRBD1|TRBJ2-3
TGTGCCAGCAGGTTGCCAGGGGGTAAAGATACGCAGTATTTT
CASRLPGGKDTQYF
>TRBV5-4|-|-|TRBJ2-2
TGTGCCAGCAGGACATGGGCGAACACCGGGGAGCTGTTTTTT
CASRTWANTGELFF
>TRBV5-1|many|TRBD2|TRBJ2-3
TGCGCCAGCAGTCGGCTAGCGGGAGCGAGCGGCACAGATACGCAGTATTTT
CASSRLAGASGTDTQYF
>TRBV7-9|-|-|TRBJ2-5
TGTGCCAGCAGCTTAGCGGTCGTTCCTAGTCTGGGAGAGACCCAGTACTTC
CASSLAVVPSLGETQYF
>TRBV2|many|TRBD1|TRBJ1-6
TGTGCCAGCAGCGAAGACAGGGTCAGGTCACCCCTCCACTTT
CASSEDRVRSPLHF
>TRBV18|-|TRBD2|TRBJ2-3
TGTGCCAGCTCACAGCGGACTAGCGGCACAGATACGCAGTATTTT
CASSQRTSGTDTQYF
>TRBV5-1|many|-|TRBJ1-4
TGCGCCAGCAGCCCGGAACAGGGTCGGGGCAATGAAAAACTGTTTTTT
CASSPEQGRGNEKLFF
>TRBV20-1|many|TRBD2|TRBJ2-1
TGCAGTGCCAGCCTATCCCTAGCGGGAGTGTATGAGCAGTTCTTC
CSASLSLAGVYEQFF
>TRBV3-1|few|-|TRBJ2-4
TGTGCCAGCAGGAGGGACAACATTCAGTACTTC
CASRRDNIQYF
>TRBV10-2|-|TRBD1|TRBJ1-5
TGCGCCAGCAGTAGTGGACAGGGGCGTCAGCCCCAGCATTTT
CASSSGQGRQPQHF
>TRBV2|many|-|TRBJ2-3
TGTGCCAGCAGCGGTGGTACGCAGTATTTT
CASSGGTQYF
>TRBV18|many|-|TRBJ2-5
TGTGCCAGCTCACCACCCTTGGAGACCCAGTACTTC
CASSPPLETQYF